A single sample is the source of the 28 T cell receptor beta chains below, sequenced in a study of blood T cell repertoires in COVID-19. Profiled with immunoSEQ multiplex PCR; TCRdb holds only in-frame clones, not every one. The profile shows 400,000 or so clones, around 89% of them singletons. Sequencing used peripheral blood. These TCRs come from a woman between 40 and 55 years old with COVID-19, enrolled during active disease.

The rearrangement uses TRBV15 and TRBJ1-2; maybe TRBD1 (6 bases). The V gene's germline CDR1 is LNHNV and CDR2 YYDKDF (reference sequence). Trimming removed 3 bases at V and 6 bases at J, with 11 bases between. The CDR3 is made up of 13 amino acids. DNA for the CDR3: TGTGCCACCAGCAGTACACGGACAGATGGCTACACCTTC. Translation: CATSSTRTDGYTF.

The chain employs TRBV19 and TRBJ1-5; possible D gene TRBD1, 5 bases. The CDR3 is made up of 14 amino acids. Trimming shortened V by 4 bases and J by 5 bases, and 12 bases separated the two germline ends. Germline V gives CDR1 LNHDA, CDR2 SQIVND (reference sequence). For the CDR3, the DNA is TGTGCCAGTAGTAACGGACATTCCGATCAGCCCCAGCATTTT. Residues: CASSNGHSDQPQHF.

In its sample, this clone was seen once. V is TRBV27 and J is TRBJ2-1, with TRBD2 as a possible D gene (6 bases). The germline CDR1 and CDR2 sequences are MNHEY and SMNVEV (reference sequence). Trimming cost V 2 bases and J 5 bases, with 13 bases left between them. CDR3 length equals 15 residues. CDR3 protein: CASSLRVEGDNEQFF. In DNA form, the CDR3 reads TGTGCCAGCAGTTTAAGGGTGGAGGGAGACAATGAGCAGTTCTTC.

This chain connects TRBV28 to TRBJ1-1, with 7 bases matching TRBD1. Germline V gene data show CDR1 as MDHEN and CDR2 as SYDVKM. This CDR3 comprises 14 residues. V shed 8 bases, J shed 7 bases, and the junction held 13 bases outside the gene matches. The CDR3 nucleotides read TGTGCCAGCGGTCGACAGGGCCGGTCGCTTGAAGCTTTCTTT. Translation: CASGRQGRSLEAFF.

V usage is TRBV7-2 and J usage is TRBJ2-1; 10 positions agree with TRBD2. Trimming removed 5 bases from V and 4 bases from J; junction bases left unmatched: 8. CDR1 and CDR2 from the germline V gene are SGHTA and FQGNSA. The CDR3 covers 16 residues. The CDR3 sequence: CASSISGGPPYNEQFF. As DNA, the CDR3 is TGTGCCAGCAGCATTAGCGGGGGGCCTCCTTACAATGAGCAGTTCTTC.

The V and J genes are TRBV5-6 and TRBJ1-6, with D perhaps TRBD1 (5 bases). The CDR3 is 15 amino acids. Deletions cut 3 bases from V and 7 bases from J, with 14 bases between. The germline gives CDR1 SGHDT, CDR2 YYEEEE. The CDR3 spells CASSWGVGPNSPLHF. The CDR3 region has the DNA TGTGCCAGCAGCTGGGGGGTAGGGCCCAATTCACCCCTCCACTTT.

This rearrangement joins TRBV2 to TRBJ1-5, with 10 bases that match TRBD1. This CDR3 has 15 residues. Germline values: CDR1 SNHLY, CDR2 FYNNEI. Trimming removed 3 bases from V and 6 bases from J; junction bases left unmatched: 5. The CDR3 sequence is CASSDDRGQGQPQHF. CDR3 DNA sequence: TGTGCCAGCAGTGATGACAGGGGGCAGGGTCAGCCCCAGCATTTT.

This chain connects TRBV10-2 to TRBJ2-3; 8 bases map to TRBD2. Germline V gene lookup returns CDR1 WSHSY and CDR2 SAAADI. The CDR3 has 15 residues. With 4 bases clipped from V and 3 bases from J, the junction kept 6 bases outside the gene matches. The CDR3 loop reads CASSASGSSTDTQYF. CDR3 nucleotides: TGCGCCAGCAGTGCAAGCGGGAGCTCGACAGATACGCAGTATTTT.

The J gene is TRBJ2-7, the V gene TRBV5-1; 8 bases align to TRBD1. V trimming: 1 base; J trimming: 6 bases; junction bases outside the gene matches: 12. The CDR3 consists of 16 residues. Germline lookup yields CDR1 SGHRS and CDR2 YFSETQ. The CDR3 reads CASSLPGGTGVREQYF. The CDR3 DNA sequence: TGCGCCAGCAGCTTGCCAGGAGGGACAGGTGTCCGCGAGCAGTACTTC.

The chain couples TRBV28 to TRBJ1-2, with D possibly matching TRBD1 (6 bases). In germline, CDR1 is MDHEN, CDR2 SYDVKM. This CDR3 contains 14 residues. V gave up 3 bases and J gave up 6 bases, with 14 bases separating them. CDR3 sequence reads: CASSFQGKVDGYTF. The CDR3 region has the DNA TGTGCCAGCAGTTTTCAGGGGAAGGTGGATGGCTACACCTTC.

The chain recombines TRBV10-3 with TRBJ1-3, with 9 bases identical to TRBD1. CDR1 and CDR2 (germline): ENHRY, SYGVKD. The J segment lost 4 bases and the V segment lost 5 bases, leaving 3 bases of the junction unmatched. The CDR3 contains 14 residues. The CDR3 DNA follows: TGTGCCATCAGTCGGGACAGGGACGGAAACACCATATATTTT. Protein: CAISRDRDGNTIYF.

The chain links TRBV28 to TRBJ1-2; 10 nucleotides match TRBD1. CDR1 MDHEN and CDR2 SYDVKM come from the germline V gene. V lost 6 bases, J lost 4 bases, and 8 bases stayed unmatched. The CDR3 covers 15 residues. The CDR3 sequence is CASSPGGQGIYGYTF. In DNA, the CDR3 is TGTGCCAGCAGCCCGGGGGGACAGGGGATCTATGGCTACACCTTC.

The V and J genes are TRBV2 and TRBJ1-1; no definite D call. Germline V lookup: CDR1 SNHLY, CDR2 FYNNEI. The CDR3 totals 15 residues. The V and J ends lost 1 base and 0 bases respectively, with 9 bases between them. CDR3 amino acids: CASSEGRLLNTEAFF. The CDR3 DNA follows: TGTGCCAGCAGTGAAGGCAGGTTACTGAACACTGAAGCTTTCTTT.

This clone was detected only once. The chain couples TRBV6-5 to TRBJ1-5, with D tentatively TRBD1 (6 bases). V was clipped by 6 bases and J by 7 bases, with 10 bases between them. Germline values: CDR1 MNHEY, CDR2 SVGAGI. The CDR3 length is 12 residues. The DNA for the CDR3 is TGTGCCAGCAGCACAGGGTGGCAGCCCCAGCATTTT. Translating gives CASSTGWQPQHF.

The chain employs TRBV7-2 and TRBJ1-1, with 7 positions matching TRBD1. The germline V gene encodes CDR1 SGHTA and CDR2 FQGNSA. J was trimmed by 1 base and V by 2 bases; bases with no gene match: 1. The CDR3 has 14 amino acids. In DNA, the CDR3 is TGTGCCAGCAGCTTACGACAGGGGAACACTGAAGCTTTCTTT. This encodes CASSLRQGNTEAFF.

The chain employs TRBV6-2 or TRBV6-3 and TRBJ1-1, with 9 bases identical to TRBD1. CDR1 MNHEY and CDR2 SVGEGT come from the germline V gene. J was trimmed by 4 bases and V by 6 bases; bases with no gene match: 9. The CDR3 runs to 15 residues. CDR3: CASSPLGQGFTEAFF. The CDR3 nucleotides read TGTGCCAGCAGCCCACTTGGACAGGGGTTCACTGAAGCTTTCTTT.

V is TRBV5-1 and J is TRBJ1-6; the match to TRBD1 covers 9 bases. Germline CDR1 SGHRS, CDR2 YFSETQ. The CDR3 spans 16 residues. Trimming cost V 2 bases and J 7 bases; bases outside gene matches: 7. This CDR3 is CASSLLTGGENSPLHF. The CDR3 DNA sequence: TGCGCCAGCAGCTTACTCACAGGGGGCGAAAATTCACCCCTCCACTTT.

This clone was recorded only once. The genes are TRBV28 and TRBJ1-5, with D perhaps TRBD1 (6 bases). The V end was cut by 5 bases, the J end by 7 bases, with 15 bases between. There are 14 residues in the CDR3. Germline V lookup: CDR1 MDHEN, CDR2 SYDVKM. In nucleotides, the CDR3 is TGTGCCAGCAGTCCCGCAGGGGAGAAACAGCCCCAGCATTTT. Translation gives CASSPAGEKQPQHF.

The chain carries TRBV6-2 or TRBV6-3 and TRBJ1-1, with TRBD1 matching over 9 bases. Trimming cost V 4 bases and J 10 bases; bases outside gene matches: 16. Germline V gives CDR1 MNHEY, CDR2 SVGEGT. CDR3 length: 16 residues. The CDR3 reads CASSLQTGTGTSGAFF. The CDR3 bases are TGTGCCAGCAGTTTACAAACCGGGACAGGGACCTCCGGAGCTTTCTTT.

The gene calls are TRBV30 and TRBJ2-1, with 7 bases aligning to TRBD1. CDR1 and CDR2 from the germline V gene are GTSNPN and SVGIG (reference sequence). With 6 bases clipped from V and 6 bases from J, the junction kept 5 bases outside the gene matches. The CDR3 contains 12 residues. The CDR3: CACMTGSNEQFF. DNA for the CDR3: TGTGCCTGCATGACAGGGAGCAATGAGCAGTTCTTC.

The rearrangement uses TRBV6-5 and TRBJ2-3; 9 bases fit TRBD2. CDR3 length: 15 amino acids. The germline gives CDR1 MNHEY, CDR2 SVGAGI. The trim removed 2 bases at V and 7 bases at J, leaving 7 bases unmatched. The CDR3 DNA is TGTGCCAGCAGTTACGAGCGGGAGGCCGTCAATACGCAGTATTTT. Protein: CASSYEREAVNTQYF.

The CDR3: CASSPPLFPGINNEQFF. The CDR3 DNA is TGTGCCAGCAGCCCCCCGCTCTTTCCGGGTATAAACAATGAGCAGTTCTTC. The rearrangement joins TRBV28 to TRBJ2-1; D not certain. Trimming took off 6 bases at V and 5 bases at J, with 23 bases between the two ends. The CDR3 runs 17 residues. Germline lookup yields CDR1 MDHEN and CDR2 SYDVKM. Full variable domain (missing parts from reference TRBV28 and TRBJ2-1): DVKVTQSSRYLVKRTGEKVFLECVQDMDHENMFWYRQDPGLGLRLIYFSYDVKMKEKGDIPEGYSVSREKKERFSLILESASTNQTSMYLCASSPPLFPGINNEQFFGPGTRLTVL.

This chain joins TRBV18 and TRBJ2-2; 14 bases agree with TRBD2. Germline assignment: CDR1 KGHSH and CDR2 LQKENI. The CDR3 is 19 amino acids. With 2 bases clipped from V and 3 bases from J, the junction kept 8 bases outside the gene matches. DNA for the CDR3: TGTGCCAGCTCACCATCCCTGGGACTAGCGGGAGAATACACCGGGGAGCTGTTTTTT. It yields the protein CASSPSLGLAGEYTGELFF. Full variable domain (rest looked up from reference TRBV18 and TRBJ2-2): NAGVMQNPRHLVRRRGQEARLRCSPMKGHSHVYWYRQLPEEGLKFMVYLQKENIIDESGMPKERFSAEFPKEGPSILRIQQVVRGDSAAYFCASSPSLGLAGEYTGELFFGEGSRLTVL.

As to this clone: One junction end does not reproduce the germline sequence, and a read error may be involved. This chain connects TRBV10-3 to TRBJ1-1, with 8 positions matching TRBD1. Per the germline V gene, CDR1 is ENHRY and CDR2 is SYGVKD. The CDR3 runs 12 residues. This CDR3 reads CAISGGRQGQGF. The CDR3 region has the DNA TGTGCCATCAGTGGGGGTCGACAGGGGCAGGGATTT.

The chain has TRBV12-5 and TRBJ1-1; the match to TRBD1 covers 8 bases. This CDR3 is built from 15 residues. Looked up from germline, CDR1 is LGHNT and CDR2 is FRNRAP. Trimming took 2 bases from V and 1 from J; bases not matched to a gene: 3. CDR3 DNA: TGTGCTAGTGGTTTGCCCACAGGGGGGAACACTGAAGCTTTCTTT. Encoded protein: CASGLPTGGNTEAFF.

V usage is TRBV5-5 and J usage is TRBJ1-5; D call uncertain. The CDR3 is 14 amino acids. Germline loops: CDR1 SGHKS, CDR2 YYEKEE (reference sequence). V lost 1 base and J 4 bases, leaving 9 bases between the germline ends. CDR3 DNA: TGTGCCAGCAGCTTGTCCCCCACAAATCAGCCCCAGCATTTT. This codes for CASSLSPTNQPQHF.

The chain has TRBV7-6 and TRBJ2-7; a possible D gene is TRBD2 (5 bases). V lost 5 bases and J 1 base, leaving 15 bases between the germline ends. The CDR3 covers 15 residues. Per germline, CDR1 SGHVS and CDR2 FNYEAQ. The CDR3 nucleotides are TGTGCCAGCAGCCTGCGGGTCAGTGAATCCTACGAGCAGTACTTC. It translates to CASSLRVSESYEQYF.

The V gene is TRBV6-5, the J gene TRBJ2-1, with TRBD2 identical over 7 bases. The CDR3 sequence is 16 residues long. V gave up 2 bases and J gave up 4 bases; unmatched junction bases: 8. Per the germline V gene, CDR1 is MNHEY and CDR2 is SVGAGI. The CDR3 reads CASSYVSSGLYNEQFF. The CDR3, as DNA: TGTGCCAGCAGTTACGTTTCTAGCGGATTATACAATGAGCAGTTCTTC.